The source of this TCR beta chain is a study of PD-L1 blockade in urothelial cancer. Study-level information: Atezolizumab therapy began for patients at some point between 2014 and 2016, dosed at 1,200 mg intravenously every 3 weeks. Researchers found blood samples held a median of approximately 150,000 T cells.

Time point meaning: pretreatment peripheral blood. Each patient gave between 1 and 8 samples, pretreatment and on-treatment. Sequencing was performed with immunoSEQ multiplex PCR; in TCRdb, only in-frame clones are kept and a portion is missing. The table records just under 50,000 clones, around 80% of them present only once. The V gene's germline CDR1 is LNHNV and CDR2 YYDKDF (reference sequence). The V end lost 0 bases, the J end lost 2 bases, and 14 bases lay between the germline ends. This CDR3 comprises 16 residues. The table lists this clone with a count of one. Material: PBMCs, obtained around atezolizumab (anti-PD-L1) treatment. The clonotype was recovered from a man in his 70s with urothelial cancer. This sequence joins TRBV15 and TRBJ2-7; D may be TRBD2 (7 bases). The CDR3 protein is CATSRDGGGRAYEQYF. The CDR3 DNA follows: TGTGCCACCAGCAGAGATGGAGGGGGGAGGGCCTACGAGCAGTACTTC. The complete variable domain, with remaining parts taken from reference TRBV15 and TRBJ2-7, reads DAMVIQNPRYQVTQFGKPVTLSCSQTLNHNVMYWYQQKSSQAPKLLFHYYDKDFNNEADTPDNFQSRRPNTSFCFLDIRSPGLGDTAMYLCATSRDGGGRAYEQYFGPGTRLTVT.